These 16 T cell receptor beta chains originate from one sample sequenced in a study of T cell repertoires in cytomegalovirus infection. TCRdb passed the reads through MiXCR, listing each CDR3 protein once. The sample includes hundreds of thousands of distinct CDR3 sequences, approximately 8.9% of them seen just once. Material for sequencing was PBMCs. Receptors were obtained from a human donor in good health (CMV status not recorded). Some clones in this sample may be carry-over from other donors' samples.

V is TRBV29-1 and J is TRBJ2-1; 9 positions match TRBD2. The CDR3 extends over 13 amino acids. CDR1 is SQVTM and CDR2 is ANQGSEA in the germline V gene. The junction had 6 bases not matched to a gene; V was cut back by 5 bases and J by 7 bases. The CDR3, as DNA: TGCAGCGTTCGTGGACTAGCGACGAATGAGCAGTTCTTC. Translating it yields CSVRGLATNEQFF.

This clonotype has just a few counts. The chain uses TRBV7-9 and TRBJ2-7, with a tentative D call TRBD1 (5 bases). V was clipped by 5 bases and J by 2 bases, with 10 bases between them. Germline CDR1 is SEHNR and CDR2 is FQNEAQ (reference sequence). The CDR3 has 13 residues. This CDR3 reads CASSPRVTYEQYF. The CDR3 DNA reads as TGTGCCAGCAGCCCCAGGGTTACCTACGAGCAGTACTTC.

The sample holds many counts of this clonotype. The V gene is TRBV10-3, the J gene TRBJ1-5, with 8 nucleotides matching TRBD1. J gave up 2 bases and V 6 bases, and 3 bases lay outside the gene matches. CDR1 and CDR2 from the germline V gene are ENHRY and SYGVKD. This CDR3 is 14 amino acids long. The CDR3 sequence is CAIRGQEGNQPQHF. As DNA, the CDR3 is TGTGCCATCAGGGGACAGGAGGGCAATCAGCCCCAGCATTTT.

Concerning this clonotype itself: The junction and the germline gene differ at one end; a read error may be behind it. The genes are TRBV7-7 and TRBJ2-5; 7 bases match TRBD1. The CDR3 runs to 14 residues. The germline V gene has CDR1 SSHAT and CDR2 FNYEAQ (reference sequence). The CDR3 coding sequence is TGTGCTAGCAGCCGGGACAGCGACTGGGGGACCCAGTACTTC. It yields the protein CASSRDSDWGTQYF.

The V gene is TRBV9, the J gene TRBJ1-1; TRBD1 is a possible D gene (6 bases). This CDR3 is built from 14 residues. The germline V and J ends were trimmed by 2 bases and 4 bases, with 12 bases remaining between them. CDR1 and CDR2 from the germline V gene are SGDLS and YYNGEE. The CDR3 spells CASSVLQQGTEAFF. The CDR3 bases are TGTGCCAGCAGCGTTTTGCAACAGGGCACTGAAGCTTTCTTT.

This clonotype was detected only a few times. The rearrangement links TRBV5-6 to TRBJ2-2; D ambiguous. The CDR3 consists of 15 residues. Trimming removed 6 bases at V and 0 bases at J, with 12 bases between. CDR1 is SGHDT and CDR2 is YYEEEE in the germline V gene. CDR3 sequence: CASTFFLPNTGELFF. DNA of the CDR3: TGTGCCAGCACCTTTTTCCTCCCGAACACCGGGGAGCTGTTTTTT.

This clonotype has ten or more counts. This chain joins TRBV7-9 and TRBJ1-3, with 7 bases matching TRBD1. Germline CDR1 is SEHNR and CDR2 is FQNEAQ (reference sequence). The CDR3 contains 14 residues. The ends lost 10 bases at V and 5 bases at J; junction bases unmatched: 11. CDR3 bases: TGTGCCACCACCAAGGACAGGCAAAGAAACACCATATATTTT. Translation: CATTKDRQRNTIYF.

The sample holds many counts of this clonotype. The chain has TRBV6-1 and TRBJ1-2, with D possibly being TRBD1 (6 bases). Germline CDR1 reads MNHNS; CDR2 reads SASEGT. The CDR3 length is 11 residues. With 6 bases removed from V and 8 bases from J, the gap between germline ends came to 10 bases. DNA for the CDR3: TGTGCCAGCAGGAGGGGGGACGGCTACACCTTC. It specifies CASRRGDGYTF.

The V call is TRBV5-4, the J call TRBJ2-1, with TRBD2 as a possible D gene (6 bases). V lost 4 bases, J lost 6 bases, and 14 bases lay in between. Germline CDR1 is SGHNT and CDR2 is YYREEE (reference sequence). This CDR3 comprises 14 residues. Here the CDR3 reads CASSRAGRSNEQFF. Here the CDR3 DNA reads TGTGCCAGCAGCAGAGCGGGCCGGAGCAATGAGCAGTTCTTC.

This clonotype has at least ten counts. V and J are TRBV19 and TRBJ1-5; D remains unclear. This CDR3 contains 15 residues. Germline CDR1 reads LNHDA; CDR2 reads SQIVND (reference sequence). V was cut by 6 bases and J by 0 bases, with 12 bases left in between. This CDR3 is CASSSSGVSNQPQHF. The CDR3 DNA reads TGTGCCAGTAGCTCCTCGGGAGTTAGCAATCAGCCCCAGCATTTT.

This clonotype appeared once. A read error may be the cause here, since a much bigger clone is one base away. The chain employs TRBV2 and TRBJ2-7, with 7 bases lining up with TRBD1. CDR1 and CDR2 from the germline V gene are SNHLY and FYNNEI. The J segment lost 2 bases and the V segment lost 3 bases, leaving 4 bases of the junction unmatched. The length of the CDR3 is 14 residues. CDR3 bases: TGTGCCAGCAGTGAGGGCAGGGGGACCTACGAGCAGTACGTC. Its protein product is CASSEGRGTYEQYV.

The genes are TRBV29-1 and TRBJ2-1, with a weak D call TRBD1 (6 bases). The CDR3 runs to 16 residues. Germline V CDR1 and CDR2: SQVTM, ANQGSEA. The germline V and J ends were trimmed by 6 bases and 7 bases, with 25 bases remaining between them. The CDR3 DNA follows: TGCAGCGTGACAAGTTCCATCTACAGGGTTAAGAATGAGCAGTTCTTC. Translation: CSVTSSIYRVKNEQFF.

This clonotype occurred a few times. The genes are TRBV4-2 and TRBJ2-7; no firm D call. The germline CDR1 and CDR2 sequences are LGHNA and YNFKEQ. The CDR3 is 17 residues long. Trimming took 3 bases from V and 0 from J, leaving 18 bases between them. Written as DNA, the CDR3 is TGTGCCAGCAGCCACCCAGAGGAAGGCTACAGCTCCTACGAGCAGTACTTC. It translates to CASSHPEEGYSSYEQYF.

This clonotype was detected ten times or more. The V call is TRBV12-3 or TRBV12-4, the J call TRBJ1-1, with D hard to call. The V end was cut by 6 bases, the J end by 1 base, with 12 bases between. The CDR3 is 14 residues long. Here the CDR3 DNA reads TGTGCCAGCAGCAGAGACAAGAGGAACACTGAAGCTTTCTTT. As protein: CASSRDKRNTEAFF.

This clonotype was observed many times. The CDR3 sequence is CASSLDASTDTQYF. The CDR3 DNA reads TGTGCCAGCAGCTTGGACGCTAGCACAGATACGCAGTATTTT. The V and J genes are TRBV7-6 and TRBJ2-3, with unresolved D. The V gene lost 3 bases and the J gene lost 0 bases, with 7 bases spanning the gap. This CDR3 contains 14 residues. The V gene's germline CDR1 is SGHVS and CDR2 FNYEAQ.

This clonotype showed up many times. The chain employs TRBV20-1 and TRBJ1-1, with D possibly matching TRBD1 (5 bases). Germline loops: CDR1 DFQATT, CDR2 SNEGSKA (reference sequence). CDR3 length equals 12 residues. V dropped 5 bases and J dropped 1 base, with 8 bases sitting between them. The CDR3, as DNA: TGCAGTGCTCACCAGGGGAACACTGAAGCTTTCTTT. Amino acid sequence: CSAHQGNTEAFF.